Shown below are 17 T cell receptor beta chains from a single sample sequenced in a study of T cell repertoires in cytomegalovirus infection. Via MiXCR, TCRdb re-called the reads, giving one row per CDR3 protein. The top ten hold 6.5% to 10% of the sample, which has roughly 600,000 distinct CDR3 sequences, 20% to 25% seen once. The specimen sequenced was CD8+ T cells from PBMCs. The source is a human donor in good health (CMV status not recorded). Some clones in this sample may be carry-over from other donors' samples.

A remark on this clonotype: The junction shows a germline mismatch at one end, possibly a read error. The genes are TRBV7-1 and TRBJ2-3, with no clear D. TRBV7-1 is reported as an ORF; its role is uncertain. There are 13 residues in the CDR3. Here the CDR3 reads CASSSTSTYTQYF. Written as DNA, the CDR3 is TGTGCCAGCAGCTCAACGAGCACATATACGCAGTATTTT.

The J gene is TRBJ2-5, the V gene TRBV28, with 9 nucleotides matching TRBD1. V lost 3 bases to trimming and J lost 0 bases; unmatched junction nucleotides: 5. The CDR3 consists of 16 residues. CDR1 is MDHEN, CDR2 SYDVKM, per germline. The CDR3 loop reads CASSFGGQGHQETQYF. DNA for the CDR3: TGTGCCAGCAGTTTTGGGGGACAGGGCCACCAAGAGACCCAGTACTTC.

Note on this clonotype: A read error may explain this, as a much larger clone is one base away. The chain employs TRBV6-5 and TRBJ2-7, with 7 nucleotides matching TRBD1. Germline V gene sequence: CDR1 MNHEY, CDR2 SVGAGI. The CDR3 is 16 residues long. V lost 0 bases, J lost 0 bases, and 5 bases stayed unmatched. As DNA, the CDR3 is TGTGCCAGCAGTTACTCGGACAGGCCCAGCTCCTACGAGCAGTACGTC. Its protein product is CASSYSDRPSSYEQYV.

The genes are TRBV7-6 and TRBJ1-6; unclear D gene. Germline CDR1 reads SGHVS; CDR2 reads FNYEAQ. The CDR3 spans 15 residues. Trimming left V 7 bases short and J 0 bases short, with 10 bases between. The CDR3 here is CASTRDSSYNSPLHF. DNA for the CDR3: TGTGCCAGCACCCGAGATAGCTCCTATAATTCACCCCTCCACTTT.

This clonotype came up once. The chain recombines TRBV29-1 with TRBJ2-3, with D unclear. The assigned J gene may be wrong: the sequence end matches TRBJ1-5 better. The CDR3 is made up of 11 amino acids. In germline, CDR1 is SQVTM, CDR2 ANQGSEA. CDR3 residues: CSVQRQDTQHF. The CDR3 DNA reads as TGCAGCGTACAACGACAAGATACGCAGCATTTT.

This clonotype was seen a handful of times. The V gene is TRBV28, the J gene TRBJ1-4; no reliable D call. The CDR3 extends over 13 amino acids. With 7 bases removed from V and 7 bases from J, the gap between germline ends came to 13 bases. Germline V lookup: CDR1 MDHEN, CDR2 SYDVKM. CDR3 residues: CASKIGGGEKLFF. Written as DNA, the CDR3 is TGTGCCAGCAAGATAGGTGGCGGTGAAAAACTGTTTTTT.

The chain uses TRBV4-1 and TRBJ1-2; D not resolved. This CDR3 contains 14 residues. Germline CDR1 is MGHRA and CDR2 is YSYEKL. Trimming pared 4 bases from V and 8 bases from J, leaving 17 bases between. The CDR3 loop reads CASSREGGLGGYTF. In DNA, the CDR3 is TGCGCCAGCAGCCGGGAGGGAGGGCTAGGCGGCTACACCTTC.

This clonotype was counted many times. V gene TRBV20-1 combines with J gene TRBJ2-7, with 13 bases lining up with TRBD2. This CDR3 is built from 14 residues. V lost 5 bases and J lost 1; bases outside the gene matches: 2. CDR1 and CDR2 from the germline V gene are DFQATT and SNEGSKA (reference sequence). The CDR3 DNA follows: TGCAGTGCTCGGACTAGCGGGGGATCCTACGAGCAGTACGTC. This sequence encodes CSARTSGGSYEQYV.

In its sample, this clonotype was seen many times. This chain links TRBV11-3 with TRBJ2-1, with 8 bases that match TRBD2. V was clipped by 4 bases and J by 3 bases; unmatched bases: 5. The CDR3 has 15 amino acids. Germline assignment: CDR1 SGHNT and CDR2 YENEEA. The CDR3 sequence is CASSYRTSSYNEQFF. The DNA for the CDR3 is TGTGCCAGCAGCTACCGGACTAGCAGCTACAATGAGCAGTTCTTC.

This clonotype was seen a few times. The V gene is TRBV7-9, the J gene TRBJ2-3; maybe TRBD2 (5 bases). The CDR3 length is 16 residues. V lost 8 bases and J lost 2, with 20 bases in between. Germline CDR1 and CDR2: SEHNR and FQNEAQ (reference sequence). In nucleotides, the CDR3 is TGTGCCAGCTTCGGGGAGAATTCCCTCGACACAGATACGCAGTATTTT. This gives the protein CASFGENSLDTDTQYF. The full variable domain, its missing parts supplied by reference TRBV7-9 and TRBJ2-3, is DTGVSQNPRHKITKRGQNVTFRCDPISEHNRLYWYRQTLGQGPEFLTYFQNEAQLEKSRLLSDRFSAERPKGSFSTLEIQRTEQGDSAMYLCASFGENSLDTDTQYFGPGTRLTVL.

This clonotype has a count of ten or more. The chain employs TRBV27 and TRBJ2-3, with 11 bases aligning to TRBD2. Germline V CDR1 and CDR2: MNHEY, SMNVEV (reference sequence). The V segment lost 4 bases and the J segment 6 bases; nucleotides outside the gene matches: 3. The CDR3 loop spans 14 amino acids. The CDR3 bases are TGTGCCAGCAGTTGGGGGACTAGCGGCGATACGCAGTATTTT. It translates to CASSWGTSGDTQYF.

The chain uses TRBV12-3 or TRBV12-4 and TRBJ2-7, with TRBD2 as a possible D gene (6 bases). The CDR3 sequence is 13 residues long. V lost 5 bases to trimming and J lost 2 bases, with 10 bases between them. The CDR3 nucleotides are TGTGCCAGCAGTCGGGGACTGACCTACGAGCAGTACTTC. The encoded protein is CASSRGLTYEQYF.

The gene calls are TRBV20-1 and TRBJ2-1, with 11 bases matching TRBD1. CDR3 length: 16 amino acids. Trimming at V came to 4 bases and at J to 2 bases, leaving 7 bases not matched to a gene. Germline assignment: CDR1 DFQATT and CDR2 SNEGSKA (reference sequence). CDR3 residues: CSAKDRGRGAYNEQFF. The CDR3 coding sequence is TGCAGTGCTAAGGACAGGGGGCGCGGGGCCTACAATGAGCAGTTCTTC.

The chain combines TRBV19 with TRBJ2-1; D gene uncertain. Germline V gives CDR1 LNHDA, CDR2 SQIVND (reference sequence). V lost 6 bases and J 8 bases, leaving 8 bases between the germline ends. This CDR3 comprises 11 residues. CDR3 in amino acids: CASRAVDEQFF. CDR3 in DNA: TGTGCCAGTAGGGCGGTCGATGAGCAGTTCTTC. Drawing the rest from reference TRBV19 and TRBJ2-1, the complete variable domain is DGGITQSPKYLFRKEGQNVTLSCEQNLNHDAMYWYRQDPGQGLRLIYYSQIVNDFQKGDIAEGYSVSREKKESFPLTVTSAQKNPTAFYLCASRAVDEQFFGPGTRLTVL.

The chain is built from TRBV5-1 and TRBJ1-2; the D gene is possibly TRBD1 (5 bases). Trimming cost V 6 bases and J 3 bases, with 18 bases left between them. Germline CDR1 is SGHRS and CDR2 is YFSETQ. The CDR3 extends over 15 amino acids. The CDR3 region is CASTPDTAPYYGYTF. The CDR3 DNA follows: TGCGCCAGCACTCCGGACACTGCCCCCTACTATGGCTACACCTTC.

The chain employs TRBV20-1 and TRBJ1-2; 9 bases map to TRBD1. Germline CDR1 and CDR2: DFQATT and SNEGSKA (reference sequence). V was pared by 3 bases and J by 8 bases, with 1 base of the junction left unmatched. The CDR3 extends over 11 amino acids. The CDR3 nucleotides read TGCAGTGCTAGGGACAGGGGAGGCTACACCTTC. Translation: CSARDRGGYTF.

The chain combines TRBV4-1 with TRBJ2-3, with 8 positions matching TRBD1. The CDR3 is 12 residues long. V gave up 0 bases and J gave up 14 bases; unmatched junction bases: 4. CDR1 is MGHRA, CDR2 YSYEKL, per germline. The CDR3 loop is CASSQEGTGLYF. Here the CDR3 DNA reads TGCGCCAGCAGCCAAGAAGGGACAGGTCTGTATTTT.